Described below is a single TCR beta chain sequence and its context. Its antigen remains unidentified. Trimming removed 6 bases from V and 3 bases from J, with 8 bases in between. Germline V gives CDR1 SNHLY, CDR2 FYNNEI. The CDR3 totals 12 residues. This PCR relied on a set of 60 Vbeta primers and 13 Jbeta primers. Data came from immunoSEQ multiplex PCR; TCRdb stores just in-frame clones and leaves some out. This sample has about 160,000 clones, with around 80% found just once. These data are taken from a study of cytomegalovirus exposure and HLA in healthy donors. Study in general: Some 85 million unique TCRs from HLA-typed donors were held in an early data release. General study findings and limits: The study had only CMV serostatus as immune exposure information.

Sequencing input: PBMCs. The sequence derives from a man between 45 and 60 years old in good health and CMV-seropositive. The chain couples TRBV2 to TRBJ2-5; the D is unclear. The CDR3 DNA sequence: TGTGCCAGCAGACCGGTAGAAGAGACCCAGTACTTC. Translation: CASRPVEETQYF.